This T cell receptor (beta chain) was sequenced during a study of tissue T cells after allogeneic stem cell transplantation. The study's findings and limits: Some tissue clones might be persisting host cells; their alloreactivity or antigen specificity was not determined.

Time point given: mouse harvest day 14 after allogeneic transplant. Mouse grafts combined 10^7 T-cell-depleted bone marrow cells with 10^6 splenic CD5+ T cells. Tissues came from B6→BALB/c major-mismatch GVHD mice at day 7 or 14. Generated by immunoSEQ multiplex PCR, the TCRdb table keeps only in-frame clones and is missing some. The table records some 4,600 clones, 45% of them present only once. Remarks on this clone: Its antigen is unknown. The genes are named according to mouse.

This TCR was recovered from a female BALB/c mouse given C57BL/6 T cells with graft-versus-host disease after an allogeneic hematopoietic cell transplant. The sequencing sample was made of gut tissue.

CDR3 region: CASSQARQGQDTQYF. The CDR3 DNA, read in part, is TGTGCCAGCAGCCAAGCGAGGCAGGGTCAAGACACCCAGTAC. This chain uses TRBV5 with TRBJ2-5; TRBD1 might be the D (5 bases). The CDR3 goes on 1 residue after the read ends, and that part is filled in from the germline J gene. This CDR3 contains 15 residues. Trimming shortened V by 1 base and J by 3 bases, and 11 bases separated the two germline ends. Germline-derived CDR1 and CDR2 are LGHNA and YNLKQL (reference sequence).